This T cell receptor (beta chain) was recorded in a study of CDR3 diversity in severe acne (dated by TCRdb to between 2017 and 2020). CDR1 and CDR2 are drawn from the germline V gene: MGHDK, SYGVNS. A distance of 20 bases separates the germline ends of V and J, which lose 6 bases and 0 bases respectively. The CDR3, from cysteine to phenylalanine, totals 17 residues. CDR3 DNA is the only sequence kept; it has 51 bases, read in frame from the first base. Worth noting for this clonotype: There is no known antigen for this receptor. Per-base qualities were not stored, and no clone one base away is much larger.

Receptor libraries were prepared by PCR. The sample was run on an Illumina HiSeq 2000. Through fastp at Q25 and MiXCR, TCRdb rebuilt clones from the public reads, retaining in-frame beta chains. Under each unique CDR3 protein, matching rows form one entry showing the most common genes and DNA. Recorded for this sample are 79,000 or so distinct CDR3 sequences; approximately 49% of them occurred a single time. The ten largest clones capture approximately 10% of the sample. The specimen sequenced was blood. The chain is made from TRBV25-1 and TRBJ1-1; TRBD1 is possibly the D segment (5 matching bases). The receptor comes from a male donor with severe acne vulgaris. This receptor has the CDR3 CASSQDSGAIMNTEAFF. In nucleotide form, the sequence is TGTGCCAGCAGCCAAGATTCCGGGGCGATCATGAACACTGAAGCTTTCTTT.